Listed here is a single T cell receptor beta chain. This CDR3 is 11 amino acids long. Germline V gene lookup returns CDR1 LGHDT and CDR2 YNNKEL (reference sequence). V was shortened by 3 bases and J by 8 bases, with 6 bases between the two germline ends. Authors' processing steps: Reference gene primer amplification in the assay estimated nucleated cell counts. TCRdb keeps only in-frame clones here, not all; method: immunoSEQ multiplex PCR. V, J and clone size were drawn from that table, and D and trimming were deduced from the DNA. The sample includes 200,000 to 250,000 clones, approximately 91% of them seen just once. The source of the sample is a study of blood T cell repertoires in COVID-19. In the study overall: COVID-19 samples from acute and convalescent phases originated in the United States, Italy and Spain. Sample material is recorded as cDNA or gDNA derived from T cells, B-cell-depleted T cells, or PBMCs.

The material sequenced was peripheral blood. This rearrangement joins TRBV3-1 (or the pseudogene TRBV3-2) to TRBJ2-3; maybe TRBD2 (6 bases). This receptor was taken from a woman between 55 and 75 years old with acute or convalescent COVID-19. CDR3 bases: TGTGCCAGCAGCCAGGGGGGTACGCAGTATTTT. It encodes CASSQGGTQYF.